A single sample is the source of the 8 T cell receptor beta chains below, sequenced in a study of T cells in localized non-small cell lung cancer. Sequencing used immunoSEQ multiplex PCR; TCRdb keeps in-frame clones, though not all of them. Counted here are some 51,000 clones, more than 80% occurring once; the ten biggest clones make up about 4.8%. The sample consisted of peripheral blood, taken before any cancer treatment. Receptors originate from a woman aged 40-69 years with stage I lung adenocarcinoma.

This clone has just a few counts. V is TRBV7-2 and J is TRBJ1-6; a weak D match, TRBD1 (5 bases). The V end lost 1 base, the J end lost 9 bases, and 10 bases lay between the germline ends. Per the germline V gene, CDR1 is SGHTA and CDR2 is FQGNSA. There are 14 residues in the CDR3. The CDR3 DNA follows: TGTGCCAGCAGCTTAGAGGGGCGGACTTCACCCCTCCACTTT. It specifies CASSLEGRTSPLHF.

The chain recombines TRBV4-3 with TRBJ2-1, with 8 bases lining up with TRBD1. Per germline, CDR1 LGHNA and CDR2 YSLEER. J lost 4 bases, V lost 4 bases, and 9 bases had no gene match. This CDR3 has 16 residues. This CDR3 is CASSPDEHRGYNEQFF. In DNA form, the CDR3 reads TGCGCCAGCAGCCCAGATGAACACAGGGGGTACAATGAGCAGTTCTTC.

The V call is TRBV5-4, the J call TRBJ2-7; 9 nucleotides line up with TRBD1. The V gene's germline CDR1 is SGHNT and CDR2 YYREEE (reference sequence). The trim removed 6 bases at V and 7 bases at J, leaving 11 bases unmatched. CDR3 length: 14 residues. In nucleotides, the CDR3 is TGTGCCAGCAAACTTCCGGGACAGGGCTATGAGCAGTACTTC. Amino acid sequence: CASKLPGQGYEQYF.

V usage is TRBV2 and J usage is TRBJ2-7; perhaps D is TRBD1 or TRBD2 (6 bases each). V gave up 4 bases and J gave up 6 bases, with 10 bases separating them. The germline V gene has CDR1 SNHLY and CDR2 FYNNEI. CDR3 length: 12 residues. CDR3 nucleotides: TGTGCCAGCAGTGTACAGGGAGGCGAGCAGTACTTC. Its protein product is CASSVQGGEQYF.

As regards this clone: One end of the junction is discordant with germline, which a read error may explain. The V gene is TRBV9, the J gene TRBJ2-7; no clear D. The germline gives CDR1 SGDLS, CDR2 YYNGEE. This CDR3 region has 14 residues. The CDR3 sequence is CASSVGVPSFEQYF. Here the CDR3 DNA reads TGTGCCAGCAGCGTAGGGGTACCGTCCTTCGAGCAGTACTTC.

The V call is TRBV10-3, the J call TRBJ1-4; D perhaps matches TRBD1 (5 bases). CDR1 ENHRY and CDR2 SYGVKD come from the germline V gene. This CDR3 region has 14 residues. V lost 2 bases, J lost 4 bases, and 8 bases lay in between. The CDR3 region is CAISEGQNNEKLFF. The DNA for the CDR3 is TGTGCCATCAGTGAGGGACAAAATAATGAAAAACTGTTTTTT.

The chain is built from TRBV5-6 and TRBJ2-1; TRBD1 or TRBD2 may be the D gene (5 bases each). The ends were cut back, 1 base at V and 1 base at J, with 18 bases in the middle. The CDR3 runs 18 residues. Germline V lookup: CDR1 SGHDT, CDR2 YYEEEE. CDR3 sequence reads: CASSLKAVGTLSYNEQFF. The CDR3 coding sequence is TGTGCCAGCAGCTTGAAAGCTGTCGGGACCTTATCCTACAATGAGCAGTTCTTC.

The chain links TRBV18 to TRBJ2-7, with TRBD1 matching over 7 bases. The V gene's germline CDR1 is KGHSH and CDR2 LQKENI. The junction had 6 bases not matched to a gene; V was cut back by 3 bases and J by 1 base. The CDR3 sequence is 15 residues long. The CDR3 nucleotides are TGTGCCAGCTCACCGGAGGCAGGGGGATCCTACGAGCAGTACTTC. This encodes CASSPEAGGSYEQYF. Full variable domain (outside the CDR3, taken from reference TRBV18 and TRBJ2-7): NAGVMQNPRHLVRRRGQEARLRCSPMKGHSHVYWYRQLPEEGLKFMVYLQKENIIDESGMPKERFSAEFPKEGPSILRIQQVVRGDSAAYFCASSPEAGGSYEQYFGPGTRLTVT.